There are a few counts of the clone carrying this T cell receptor (beta chain). The antigen is not known. Partitioning of CD4+ cells yielded a CD45RA+ naive subset and a CD45RA-negative memory subset. The V end was cut by 6 bases, the J end by 7 bases, with 7 bases between. Germline CDR1 reads SGHRS; CDR2 reads YFSETQ. The CDR3 has 11 amino acids. The entry originates in a study of shared clonotypes between healthy human individuals. Study-wide results and limits: Naive subsets, compared against memory subsets, generally had larger estimated richness values.

TCRdb keeps only in-frame clones here, not all; method: immunoSEQ multiplex PCR. Among roughly 2.4 million clones, approximately 95% were seen once, and the ten largest hold roughly 0.13%. The J gene is TRBJ2-2, the V gene TRBV5-1; the D gene is possibly TRBD2 (5 bases). The sequence came from a man younger than 30 in good health. The sequenced material came from naive CD4+ T cells sorted from blood. Sample subset: CD45RA+ positively selected. The CDR3 here is CASTGSGELFF. The CDR3 bases are TGCGCCAGCACGGGGAGCGGGGAGCTGTTTTTT.